This is a list of T cell receptor beta chains from one sample in a study of CD8 T cells in Susac syndrome. Using its own MiXCR run on the immunoSEQ multiplex PCR reads, TCRdb lists one record per CDR3 protein. The sample carries around 130,000 distinct CDR3 sequences, around 94% recorded once. Source material: CD4+ T cells from PBMCs. The receptors were gathered from a human donor in good health. Both conserved end residues are part of each CDR3. D genes are given only for firm matches. Some rows have no size entry. The others give once, few or many, or a class for an expanded clone.

V gene: TRBV7-2
J gene: TRBJ2-1
clone size: .
D gene: .
CDR3 protein: CASSLVQGRFNEQFF
CDR3 DNA: TGTGCCAGCAGCTTAGTCCAGGGACGTTTCAATGAGCAGTTCTTC

V gene: TRBV16
J gene: TRBJ1-5
clone size: once
D gene: .
CDR3 protein: CASSQLRGNQPQHF
CDR3 DNA: TGTGCCAGCAGCCAATTAAGGGGAAATCAGCCCCAGCATTTT

V gene: TRBV6-4
J gene: TRBJ1-1
clone size: once
D gene: .
CDR3 protein: CASRPEGGANTEAFF
CDR3 DNA: TGTGCCAGCAGGCCTGAAGGGGGGGCTAACACTGAAGCTTTCTTT

V gene: TRBV5-1
J gene: TRBJ2-5
clone size: once
D gene: .
CDR3 protein: CASSGLVGTSQETQYF
CDR3 DNA: TGCGCCAGCAGCGGCCTCGTGGGGACTTCCCAAGAGACCCAGTACTTC

V gene: TRBV27
J gene: TRBJ2-2
clone size: .
D gene: .
CDR3 protein: CASGLRDGITGELFF
CDR3 DNA: TGTGCCAGCGGATTGAGGGACGGTATCACCGGGGAGCTGTTTTTT

V gene: TRBV5-6
J gene: TRBJ2-2
clone size: .
D gene: .
CDR3 protein: CASSLVAGELFF
CDR3 DNA: TGTGCCAGCAGCTTGGTGGCCGGGGAGCTGTTTTTT

V gene: TRBV19
J gene: TRBJ2-5
clone size: .
D gene: TRBD2
CDR3 protein: CASKAGERETQYF
CDR3 DNA: TGTGCCAGTAAGGCGGGAGAGAGGGAGACCCAGTACTTC

V gene: TRBV6-6
J gene: TRBJ2-5
clone size: .
D gene: TRBD1
CDR3 protein: CASSRGTGGTQYF
CDR3 DNA: TGTGCCAGCAGCCGCGGGACAGGTGGGACCCAGTACTTC

V gene: TRBV3-1
J gene: TRBJ2-5
clone size: once
D gene: .
CDR3 protein: CASSQDLEVQETQYF
CDR3 DNA: TGTGCCAGCAGCCAAGATTTGGAGGTCCAAGAGACCCAGTACTTC

V gene: TRBV20-1
J gene: TRBJ1-5
clone size: .
D gene: .
CDR3 protein: CSARDGSHLPSQHF
CDR3 DNA: TGCAGTGCTAGAGATGGCAGCCATCTCCCCTCCCAGCATTTT

V gene: TRBV3-1
J gene: TRBJ2-3
clone size: .
D gene: .
CDR3 protein: CASSPLGLGTQYF
CDR3 DNA: TGTGCCAGCAGCCCGTTGGGACTTGGTACGCAGTATTTT

V gene: TRBV10-3
J gene: TRBJ2-7
clone size: .
D gene: TRBD1
CDR3 protein: CAISEPGQKTYEQYF
CDR3 DNA: TGTGCCATCAGTGAACCGGGACAGAAGACCTACGAGCAGTACTTC

V gene: TRBV3-1
J gene: TRBJ2-7
clone size: .
D gene: TRBD1
CDR3 protein: CASSRRDRGRSYEQYF
CDR3 DNA: TGTGCCAGCAGCCGCAGGGACAGGGGAAGATCCTACGAGCAGTACTTC

V gene: TRBV5-1
J gene: TRBJ2-5
clone size: .
D gene: TRBD2
CDR3 protein: CASSIGLAGGNQETQYF
CDR3 DNA: TGCGCCAGCAGCATCGGACTAGCGGGAGGAAACCAAGAGACCCAGTACTTC

V gene: TRBV29-1
J gene: TRBJ2-5
clone size: .
D gene: .
CDR3 protein: CSAGPRETQYF
CDR3 DNA: TGCAGCGCCGGCCCAAGGGAGACCCAGTACTTC

V gene: TRBV4-3
J gene: TRBJ2-2
clone size: .
D gene: TRBD1
CDR3 protein: CASSQQPGTGNTGELFF
CDR3 DNA: TGCGCCAGCAGCCAACAACCCGGGACAGGGAACACCGGGGAGCTGTTTTTT

V gene: TRBV3-1
J gene: TRBJ1-5
clone size: .
D gene: TRBD1
CDR3 protein: CASSPNRGTQPQHF
CDR3 DNA: TGTGCCAGCAGCCCTAACAGGGGGACGCAGCCCCAGCATTTT

V gene: TRBV30
J gene: TRBJ2-1
clone size: once
D gene: .
CDR3 protein: CAGDRANSYNEQFF
CDR3 DNA: TGTGCCGGAGACCGGGCTAACTCCTACAATGAGCAGTTCTTC

V gene: TRBV3-1
J gene: TRBJ1-5
clone size: .
D gene: TRBD1
CDR3 protein: CASSPDREQPQHF
CDR3 DNA: TGTGCCAGCAGCCCGGACAGGGAACAGCCCCAGCATTTT

V gene: TRBV5-1
J gene: TRBJ1-1
clone size: .
D gene: .
CDR3 protein: CASSLAAGSTEAFF
CDR3 DNA: TGCGCCAGCAGCTTGGCGGCGGGGAGCACTGAAGCTTTCTTT

V gene: TRBV20-1
J gene: TRBJ2-3
clone size: once
D gene: .
CDR3 protein: CSAQGRTTDTQYF
CDR3 DNA: TGCAGTGCCCAGGGACGGACCACTGATACGCAGTATTTT

V gene: TRBV19
J gene: TRBJ1-1
clone size: .
D gene: .
CDR3 protein: CASSPVGAEAFF
CDR3 DNA: TGTGCCAGTAGTCCGGTCGGGGCTGAAGCTTTCTTT

V gene: TRBV3-1
J gene: TRBJ1-2
clone size: few
D gene: .
CDR3 protein: CASSQGGSQRSGYTF
CDR3 DNA: TGTGCCAGCAGCCAAGGAGGGTCCCAAAGGAGTGGCTACACCTTC